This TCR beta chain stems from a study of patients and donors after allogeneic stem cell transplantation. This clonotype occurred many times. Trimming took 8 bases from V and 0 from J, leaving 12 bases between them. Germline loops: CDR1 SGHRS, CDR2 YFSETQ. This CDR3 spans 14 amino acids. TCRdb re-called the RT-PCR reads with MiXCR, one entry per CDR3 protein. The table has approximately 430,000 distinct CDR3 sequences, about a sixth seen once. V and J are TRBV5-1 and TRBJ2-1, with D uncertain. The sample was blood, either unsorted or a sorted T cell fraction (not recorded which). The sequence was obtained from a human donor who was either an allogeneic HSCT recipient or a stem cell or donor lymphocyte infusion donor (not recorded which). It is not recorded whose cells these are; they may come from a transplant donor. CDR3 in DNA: TGCGCCAGAAGAGGCGGAAGCTCCTACAATGAGCAGTTCTTC. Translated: CARRGGSSYNEQFF.